This T cell receptor (beta chain) stems from a study of OX40 agonist ivuxolimab in advanced cancers. Unmatched junction bases numbered 8, after V lost 2 bases and J lost 8 bases. CDR3 size: 15 residues. The germline V gene encodes CDR1 KGHSH and CDR2 LQKENI. TCRdb's table, derived via immunoSEQ multiplex PCR, lists solely in-frame clones and lacks some. The data show over 90,000 clones, around 90% seen once. The material sequenced was CD4+ or CD8+ T cells sorted from blood, taken in a trial of the OX40 agonist ivuxolimab. The sequence was collected from an adult with an advanced solid tumor such as melanoma, head and neck, liver or kidney cancer. This chain joins TRBV18 and TRBJ1-4; 7 nucleotides align to TRBD1. DNA of the CDR3: TGTGCCAGCTCACCATTTACAGGGGTCTCGGAAAAACTGTTTTTT. It specifies CASSPFTGVSEKLFF.